This record covers a single T cell receptor (beta chain). Its specificity is not known. Trimming took 1 base from V and 5 from J, leaving 14 bases between them. The CDR3 length is 15 residues. Germline CDR1 and CDR2: SGHVS and FNYEAQ. This sample was included in a study of beta chain features in type 1 diabetes. What was sequenced were expressed TCRB transcripts, since all of the isolated RNA had been reverse transcribed. The repertoire was sequenced with immunoSEQ multiplex PCR; TCRdb's copy has only in-frame clones and lacks some. Of 100,000 to 150,000 clones detected, approximately 15% appear once; the ten largest clones hold about 2.4%. Regarding the study as a whole: Resolution of whether HLA type affects TCRB rearrangement was not achieved here. The study found moderately but significantly shorter TCRB CDR3s in all four CD4+ subsets of Type 1 diabetes patients. Relative to healthy donors, patients appeared to have naive, central memory and Treg TCRB repertoires that were more similar.

The sample taken for sequencing was central memory CD4+ T cells from blood. The clonotype was recovered from a man younger than 35 with type 1 diabetes. The genes are TRBV7-6 and TRBJ2-5, with TRBD1 as a possible D gene (5 bases). For the CDR3, the DNA is TGTGCCAGCAGCTTAGAGTTCTACAGGTGGGAGACCCAGTACTTC. Encoded protein: CASSLEFYRWETQYF.